This TCR beta chain was retrieved from a study of monozygotic twins with inflammatory bowel disease. General observations from the study: Repertoire similarity was not found to differ between concordant and discordant twins, possibly from limited power.

Per the germline V gene, CDR1 is ENHRY and CDR2 is SYGVKD. CDR3 length: 11 residues. A note on this clonotype: The target antigen is unknown.

Collection of an approximately 2.5 ml blood sample took place per donor. Eight distinct reactions (per sample) were used to make the cDNA. A 6-nucleotide sample barcode was carried by the UMIs, which template switching added. TCRdb reprocessed the 5' RACE reads and reports one entry per CDR3 protein, with no DNA. The sample table includes about 420,000 distinct CDR3 sequences. The receptor's source is a human donor with ulcerative colitis or Crohn's disease, or a healthy co-twin of an affected twin (not recorded which). The sequenced sample consisted of blood. This chain uses TRBV10-3 with TRBJ2-2. The chain's CDR3 is CAIKNTGELFF.